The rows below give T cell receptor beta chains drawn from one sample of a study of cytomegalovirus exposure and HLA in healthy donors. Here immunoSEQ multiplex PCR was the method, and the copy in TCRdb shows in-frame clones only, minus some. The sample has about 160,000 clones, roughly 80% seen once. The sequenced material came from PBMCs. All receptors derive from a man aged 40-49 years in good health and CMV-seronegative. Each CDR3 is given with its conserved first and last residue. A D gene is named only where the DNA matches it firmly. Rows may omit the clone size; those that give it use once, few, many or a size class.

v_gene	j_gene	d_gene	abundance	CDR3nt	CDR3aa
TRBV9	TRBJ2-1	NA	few	TGTGCCAGCAGCGTAGCGGAGAATGAGCAGTTCTTC	CASSVAENEQFF
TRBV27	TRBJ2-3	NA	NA	TGTGCCAGCAGTTTAGCGCGGGCAGTTACAGATACGCAGTATTTT	CASSLARAVTDTQYF
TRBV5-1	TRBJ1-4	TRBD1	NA	TGCGCCAGCAGCGGACAGGGTATGACTAATGAAAAACTGTTTTTT	CASSGQGMTNEKLFF
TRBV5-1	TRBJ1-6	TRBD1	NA	TGCGCCAGCAGCCCAGGACAGGTATTTTCACCCCTCCACTTT	CASSPGQVFSPLHF
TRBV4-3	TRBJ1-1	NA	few	TGCGCCAGCAGCCAATTCCCTGGGGGGGTTAGCACTGAAGCTTTCTTT	CASSQFPGGVSTEAFF
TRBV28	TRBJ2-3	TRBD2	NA	TGTGCCAGCAGCCCAGAGCGGGGGATCACAGATACGCAGTATTTT	CASSPERGITDTQYF
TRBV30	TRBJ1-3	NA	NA	TGTGCCTGGACAAAATGGACAGAGGTTAGACCCATATATTTT	CAWTKWTEVRPIYF
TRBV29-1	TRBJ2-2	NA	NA	TGCAGCGTTGCCGGGGGTACCCCCACCGGGGAGCTGTTTTTT	CSVAGGTPTGELFF
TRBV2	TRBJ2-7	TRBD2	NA	TGTGCCAGCAGTGAGAGAGTAGCGGGGACCTACGAGCAGTACTTC	CASSERVAGTYEQYF
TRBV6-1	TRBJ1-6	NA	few	TGTGCCAGCAGTGCTGGTCGCGTTCTTAGCTCCTATAATTCACCCCTCCACTTT	CASSAGRVLSSYNSPLHF
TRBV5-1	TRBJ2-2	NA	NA	TGCGCCAGCAGCTTGGCCGTGACAGGGAACACCGGGGAGCTGTTTTTT	CASSLAVTGNTGELFF
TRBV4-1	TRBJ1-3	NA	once	TGCGCCAGCAGCCAAGTTCGCCCGGGGGTGGGGGGAAACACCATATATTTT	CASSQVRPGVGGNTIYF
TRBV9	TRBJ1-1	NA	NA	TGTGCCAGCAGCGTGGGAGGGCCTGGGGACACTGAAGCTTTCTTT	CASSVGGPGDTEAFF